The next 31 T cell receptor beta chains were all read from a single sample in a study of blood T cell repertoires in COVID-19. TCRdb's copy holds only in-frame clones and misses some; the assay was immunoSEQ multiplex PCR. The sample shows 130,000 to 150,000 clones, 84% of them seen only once. Sequenced: PBMCs or T cells enriched from blood (not recorded which). Receptor source: a man aged 40-49 years with acute COVID-19.

The chain carries TRBV5-1 and TRBJ2-1; D is unclear. The CDR3 extends over 13 amino acids. V lost 3 bases, J lost 6 bases, and 10 bases lay in between. Germline V lookup: CDR1 SGHRS, CDR2 YFSETQ. In nucleotides, the CDR3 is TGCGCCAGCAGCTCCTCAATTAGCAATGAGCAGTTCTTC. Amino acids: CASSSSISNEQFF.

The CDR3 region is CASSQGANQPQHF. As DNA, the CDR3 is TGTGCCAGCAGCCAGGGTGCCAATCAGCCCCAGCATTTT. This chain joins TRBV6-5 and TRBJ1-5; D perhaps matches TRBD1 (5 bases). The CDR3 runs to 13 residues. The germline gives CDR1 MNHEY, CDR2 SVGAGI. Trimming removed 6 bases at V and 3 bases at J, with 9 bases between.

The genes are TRBV7-6 and TRBJ2-1; 14 positions agree with TRBD2. The CDR3 has 19 amino acids. CDR1 SGHVS and CDR2 FNYEAQ come from the germline V gene. The J segment lost 7 bases and the V segment lost 5 bases, leaving 16 bases of the junction unmatched. The CDR3 coding sequence is TGTGCCAGCAGCACCAAGACTAGCGGGGGGGCAAGTCAAGGGAATGAGCAGTTCTTC. Its translation is CASSTKTSGGASQGNEQFF.

The chain recombines TRBV2 with TRBJ1-2; 7 bases are a match to TRBD1. There are 14 residues in the CDR3. V lost 7 bases and J lost 8; bases outside the gene matches: 13. Germline V CDR1 and CDR2: SNHLY, FYNNEI. The CDR3 reads CASTKSTGLKGYTF. For the CDR3, the DNA is TGTGCCAGCACCAAATCGACAGGGCTTAAGGGCTACACCTTC.

This clone was seen once. The chain carries TRBV28 and TRBJ1-3, with 7 nucleotides matching TRBD1. Losses at the gene ends were 1 base for V and 1 base for J; bases not matched to a gene: 4. This CDR3 comprises 16 residues. The germline V gene has CDR1 MDHEN and CDR2 SYDVKM. CDR3 DNA sequence: TGTGCCAGCAGTTTATCGACAGGGTGGTCTGGAAACACCATATATTTT. Protein sequence: CASSLSTGWSGNTIYF.

The rearrangement uses TRBV28 and TRBJ1-2, with D perhaps TRBD1 (6 bases). CDR1 and CDR2 from the germline V gene are MDHEN and SYDVKM. The CDR3 is 13 amino acids. The V and J ends lost 6 bases and 3 bases respectively, with 11 bases between them. CDR3 region: CASSLPGDYGYTF. In nucleotides, the CDR3 is TGTGCCAGCAGCCTCCCAGGGGACTATGGCTACACCTTC.

The chain employs TRBV10-3 and TRBJ2-1, with 9 positions matching TRBD2. CDR1 and CDR2 from the germline V gene are ENHRY and SYGVKD. With 5 bases clipped from V and 8 bases from J, the junction kept 13 bases outside the gene matches. This CDR3 is built from 16 residues. The CDR3 bases are TGTGCCATCAGTCGCGACTTGGGACTAGCAAGTGATGAGCAGTTCTTC. It codes for CAISRDLGLASDEQFF.

The chain employs TRBV11-2 and TRBJ2-5, with 10 nucleotides matching TRBD2. The CDR3 is 15 residues long. Germline assignment: CDR1 SGHAT and CDR2 FQNNGV. With 8 bases clipped from V and 4 bases from J, the junction kept 10 bases outside the gene matches. The CDR3 loop reads CASAANLAGAETQYF. The CDR3 DNA reads as TGTGCCAGCGCCGCGAACCTAGCGGGAGCAGAGACCCAGTACTTC. Based on the CDR3 plus reference TRBV11-2 and TRBJ2-5, the full variable domain is EAGVAQSPRYKIIEKRQSVAFWCNPISGHATLYWYQQILGQGPKLLIQFQNNGVVDDSQLPKDRFSAERLKGVDSTLKIQPAKLEDSAVYLCASAANLAGAETQYFGPGTRLLVL.

This clone was observed once. Here the CDR3 DNA reads TGTGCCAGCAGCGCGACGTTACAGGGGGGATTAGGGCAGCCCCAGCATTTT. Residues: CASSATLQGGLGQPQHF. The gene calls are TRBV7-8 and TRBJ1-5; TRBD1 matches 8 bases. With 5 bases clipped from V and 7 bases from J, the junction kept 16 bases outside the gene matches. Germline CDR1 is SGHVS and CDR2 is FQNEAQ. The CDR3 is 17 residues long.

The gene calls are TRBV4-1 and TRBJ2-7, with D possibly matching TRBD2 (5 bases). Per germline, CDR1 MGHRA and CDR2 YSYEKL. V was cut by 1 base and J by 6 bases, with 7 bases left in between. CDR3 length: 12 residues. The CDR3 loop reads CASSQAGGEQYF. The CDR3 coding sequence is TGCGCCAGCAGCCAAGCCGGAGGCGAGCAGTACTTC.

The rearrangement uses TRBV28 and TRBJ2-3; 14 nucleotides line up with TRBD2. The CDR3 sequence is 17 residues long. With V trimmed by 5 bases and J by 4 bases, 8 bases remained unmatched. Germline CDR1 MDHEN, CDR2 SYDVKM. The CDR3 bases are TGTGCCAGCAGTCAACTGACTAGCGGGAGGGCCGCAGATACGCAGTATTTT. It translates to CASSQLTSGRAADTQYF. Full variable domain (remainder filled in from reference TRBV28 and TRBJ2-3): DVKVTQSSRYLVKRTGEKVFLECVQDMDHENMFWYRQDPGLGLRLIYFSYDVKMKEKGDIPEGYSVSREKKERFSLILESASTNQTSMYLCASSQLTSGRAADTQYFGPGTRLTVL.

V and J are TRBV19 and TRBJ1-5, with 9 bases lining up with TRBD1. With V trimmed by 2 bases and J by 7 bases, 6 bases remained unmatched. This CDR3 contains 15 residues. Germline V gene data show CDR1 as LNHDA and CDR2 as SQIVND (reference sequence). The CDR3 DNA reads TGTGCCAGTAGTATAAGGGACAGGGCCTTACAGCCCCAGCATTTT. This translates into CASSIRDRALQPQHF.

This chain joins TRBV28 and TRBJ2-7; TRBD2 matches at 12 bases. With 3 bases clipped from V and 2 bases from J, the junction kept 2 bases outside the gene matches. CDR3 length: 15 amino acids. In germline, CDR1 is MDHEN, CDR2 SYDVKM. The CDR3 coding sequence is TGTGCCAGCAGTTTGACTAGCGGGAGAACCTACGAGCAGTACTTC. It is translated as CASSLTSGRTYEQYF.

The chain uses TRBV19 and TRBJ2-1, with a weak D call TRBD2 (6 bases). This CDR3 region has 14 residues. The germline gives CDR1 LNHDA, CDR2 SQIVND (reference sequence). Trimming cost V 6 bases and J 8 bases, with 17 bases left between them. Here the CDR3 DNA reads TGTGCCAGTAGAGAGCTCGGGAGAAGGGATGAGCAGTTCTTC. This translates into CASRELGRRDEQFF.

The chain recombines TRBV9 with TRBJ2-3, with 11 bases identical to TRBD2. Germline assignment: CDR1 SGDLS and CDR2 YYNGEE. This CDR3 region has 16 residues. J lost 4 bases, V lost 4 bases, and 8 bases had no gene match. The CDR3 coding sequence is TGTGCCAGCAGCCCCTCTGCTAGCGGGAGGCCAGATACGCAGTATTTT. Amino acids: CASSPSASGRPDTQYF.

The gene calls are TRBV6-6 and TRBJ2-6, with 7 positions matching TRBD1. This CDR3 contains 17 residues. The germline gives CDR1 MNHNY, CDR2 SVGAGI (reference sequence). V gave up 5 bases and J gave up 0 bases; unmatched junction bases: 7. The CDR3 nucleotides read TGTGCCAGCAGTCGACAGGGCGACCTCTCTGGGGCCAACGTCCTGACTTTC. Its protein is CASSRQGDLSGANVLTF.

The CDR3 spells CASSLGLAGVSYNEQFF. Written as DNA, the CDR3 is TGTGCCAGCAGTTTAGGGCTAGCGGGAGTATCCTACAATGAGCAGTTCTTC. The chain couples TRBV28 to TRBJ2-1; TRBD2 matches 10 bases. V was clipped by 2 bases and J by 1 base; unmatched bases: 5. Germline values: CDR1 MDHEN, CDR2 SYDVKM. This CDR3 is built from 17 residues.

The chain has TRBV14 and TRBJ2-2, with D maybe TRBD1 (5 bases). The CDR3 contains 15 residues. Per the germline V gene, CDR1 is SGHDN and CDR2 is FVKESK. V gave up 2 bases and J gave up 5 bases, with 12 bases separating them. The chain's CDR3 is CASSQRRAITGELFF. Here the CDR3 DNA reads TGTGCCAGCAGCCAACGCAGGGCGATAACCGGGGAGCTGTTTTTT.

The genes are TRBV20-1 and TRBJ2-3; D unresolved. Germline loops: CDR1 DFQATT, CDR2 SNEGSKA (reference sequence). The CDR3 has 11 amino acids. The CDR3 region has the DNA TGCACTCCCCCCCCGACAGATACGCAGTATTTT. As protein: CTPPPTDTQYF.

This chain links TRBV6-2 or TRBV6-3 with TRBJ2-3; 11 positions match TRBD2. Germline trimming cut 2 bases from V and 2 bases from J; bases unmatched to any gene: 12. The germline CDR1 and CDR2 sequences are MNHEY and SVGEGT. This CDR3 has 19 residues. CDR3 DNA: TGTGCCAGCAGTTACCCCCTAGAGCTAGCGGGGGGTGACACAGATACGCAGTATTTT. Translation: CASSYPLELAGGDTDTQYF.

This clone was seen more than once but under ten times. V usage is TRBV7-2 and J usage is TRBJ2-1, with D unclear. The V and J ends lost 0 bases and 7 bases respectively, with 10 bases between them. The CDR3 sequence is 14 residues long. Germline-derived CDR1 and CDR2 are SGHTA and FQGNSA. CDR3 amino acids: CASSLAAILNEQFF. CDR3 DNA sequence: TGTGCCAGCAGCTTAGCTGCGATCTTGAATGAGCAGTTCTTC.

As DNA, the CDR3 is TGTGCCACCCGAGACAGCTCCTACAATGAGCAGTTCTTC. Encoded protein: CATRDSSYNEQFF. V is TRBV19 and J is TRBJ2-1; possibly TRBD1 for D (5 bases). The germline CDR1 and CDR2 sequences are LNHDA and SQIVND (reference sequence). This CDR3 has 13 residues. The germline V and J ends were trimmed by 10 bases and 0 bases, with 10 bases remaining between them.

V and J are TRBV5-6 and TRBJ2-7, with no clear D. Trimming left V 2 bases short and J 0 bases short, with 15 bases between. This CDR3 spans 16 amino acids. The germline V gene encodes CDR1 SGHDT and CDR2 YYEEEE. Here the CDR3 DNA reads TGTGCCAGCAGCTTAAACTACCGGGTTAGCTCCTACGAGCAGTACTTC. It yields the protein CASSLNYRVSSYEQYF.

This chain joins TRBV10-3 and TRBJ2-1, with 7 bases matching TRBD1. The CDR3 covers 12 residues. V trimming: 8 bases; J trimming: 8 bases; junction bases outside the gene matches: 6. Germline V gives CDR1 ENHRY, CDR2 SYGVKD. The CDR3 DNA reads TGTGCCATCTCCGGCAGGGGGTATGAGCAGTTCTTC. Translating it yields CAISGRGYEQFF.

The chain uses TRBV27 and TRBJ2-2; the D is unclear. Germline V gene data show CDR1 as MNHEY and CDR2 as SMNVEV (reference sequence). This CDR3 has 13 residues. Trimming stripped 5 bases from V and 4 bases from J, with 8 bases between. The CDR3 here is CASSRGLTGELFF. The CDR3 coding sequence is TGTGCCAGCAGTAGAGGTCTCACCGGGGAGCTGTTTTTT.

The chain links TRBV5-1 to TRBJ2-1, with 10 bases lining up with TRBD2. The junction had 5 bases not matched to a gene; V was cut back by 0 bases and J by 8 bases. Germline assignment: CDR1 SGHRS and CDR2 YFSETQ. The CDR3 is 15 amino acids. This CDR3 reads CASSLDSGRSDEQFF. The DNA of the CDR3 is TGCGCCAGCAGCTTGGATAGCGGGAGGTCGGATGAGCAGTTCTTC. The full variable domain, completed using reference TRBV5-1 and TRBJ2-1, is KAGVTQTPRYLIKTRGQQVTLSCSPISGHRSVSWYQQTPGQGLQFLFEYFSETQRNKGNFPGRFSGRQFSNSRSEMNVSTLELGDSALYLCASSLDSGRSDEQFFGPGTRLTVL.

This clone was picked up a small number of times. The chain joins TRBV7-2 to TRBJ2-7, with 15 bases aligning to TRBD2. CDR3 length equals 18 residues. The germline gives CDR1 SGHTA, CDR2 FQGNSA. The junction had 8 bases not matched to a gene; V was cut back by 2 bases and J by 3 bases. CDR3 region: CASSLTSGLAGGYYEQYF. The CDR3 DNA follows: TGTGCCAGCAGCTTAACCTCGGGACTAGCGGGAGGTTACTACGAGCAGTACTTC.

The V call is TRBV7-2, the J call TRBJ2-2; 9 bases line up with TRBD1. Germline V gives CDR1 SGHTA, CDR2 FQGNSA. The CDR3 contains 14 residues. J was trimmed by 6 bases and V by 5 bases; bases with no gene match: 4. The CDR3 DNA reads as TGTGCCAGCAGCCCCAGGACAGGGGCCGGGGAGCTGTTTTTT. Translated, it gives CASSPRTGAGELFF.

V is TRBV2 and J is TRBJ2-1; D remains unclear. The CDR3 spans 10 residues. Trimming took off 4 bases at V and 9 bases at J, with 4 bases between the two ends. The germline V gene encodes CDR1 SNHLY and CDR2 FYNNEI. The CDR3 region is CASSAVEQFF. For the CDR3, the DNA is TGTGCCAGCAGTGCGGTTGAGCAGTTCTTC. The variable domain in full, with the rest retrieved from reference TRBV2 and TRBJ2-1, is EPEVTQTPSHQVTQMGQEVILRCVPISNHLYFYWYRQILGQKVEFLVSFYNNEISEKSEIFDDQFSVERPDGSNFTLKIRSTKLEDSAMYFCASSAVEQFFGPGTRLTVL.

This sequence joins TRBV5-6 and TRBJ2-5, with 8 bases identical to TRBD1. Trimming at V came to 0 bases and at J to 4 bases, leaving 5 bases not matched to a gene. Germline values: CDR1 SGHDT, CDR2 YYEEEE. This CDR3 comprises 15 residues. DNA of the CDR3: TGTGCCAGCAGCTTGGGACAGGGGTTTGGAGAGACCCAGTACTTC. It translates to CASSLGQGFGETQYF.

This rearrangement joins TRBV18 to TRBJ2-5; weak D call: TRBD1 (6 bases). The germline gives CDR1 KGHSH, CDR2 LQKENI. The CDR3 is made up of 13 amino acids. Trimming stripped 6 bases from V and 3 bases from J, with 11 bases between. The CDR3 is CASSTRTEETQYF. CDR3 sequence (DNA): TGTGCCAGCTCCACCAGGACAGAAGAGACCCAGTACTTC.